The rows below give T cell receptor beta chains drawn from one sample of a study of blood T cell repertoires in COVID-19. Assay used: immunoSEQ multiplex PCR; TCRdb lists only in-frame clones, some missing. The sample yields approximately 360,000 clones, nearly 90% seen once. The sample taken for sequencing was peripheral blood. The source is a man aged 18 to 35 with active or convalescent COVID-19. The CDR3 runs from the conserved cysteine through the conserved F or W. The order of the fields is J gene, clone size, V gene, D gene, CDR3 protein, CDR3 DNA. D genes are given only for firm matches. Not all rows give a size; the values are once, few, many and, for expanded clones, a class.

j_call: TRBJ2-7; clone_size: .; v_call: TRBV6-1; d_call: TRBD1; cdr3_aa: CASSDTGGKYEQYF; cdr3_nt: TGTGCCAGCAGTGACACAGGGGGCAAGTACGAGCAGTACTTC
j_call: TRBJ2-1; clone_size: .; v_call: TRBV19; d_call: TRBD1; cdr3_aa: CASSTRRQGREQFF; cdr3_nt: TGTGCCAGTAGTACGCGTCGACAGGGGCGTGAGCAGTTCTTC
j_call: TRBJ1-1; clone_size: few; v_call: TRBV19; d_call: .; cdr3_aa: CASSIVPREDTEAFF; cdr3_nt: TGTGCCAGTAGTATAGTTCCCAGGGAGGACACTGAAGCTTTCTTT
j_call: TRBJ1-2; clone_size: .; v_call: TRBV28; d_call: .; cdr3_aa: CASSLGGRVYGYTF; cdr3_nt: TGTGCCAGCAGTTTGGGGGGGCGAGTCTATGGCTACACCTTC
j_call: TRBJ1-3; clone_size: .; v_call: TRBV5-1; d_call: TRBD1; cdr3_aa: CASSRGQGMDTIYF; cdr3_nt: TGCGCCAGCAGCCGGGGACAGGGGATGGACACCATATATTTT
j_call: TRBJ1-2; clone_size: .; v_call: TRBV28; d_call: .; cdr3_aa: CASIGGWATSDSGYTF; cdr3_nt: TGTGCCAGCATTGGGGGCTGGGCCACCTCCGACTCGGGCTACACCTTC
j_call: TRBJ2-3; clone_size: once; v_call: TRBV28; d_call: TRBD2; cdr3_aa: CASGTSGRTDTQYF; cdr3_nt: TGTGCCTCCGGGACTAGCGGGCGCACAGATACGCAGTATTTT
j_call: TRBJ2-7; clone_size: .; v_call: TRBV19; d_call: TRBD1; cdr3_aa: CASSMGQANSYEQYF; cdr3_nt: TGTGCCAGTAGTATGGGACAGGCCAACTCCTACGAGCAGTACTTC
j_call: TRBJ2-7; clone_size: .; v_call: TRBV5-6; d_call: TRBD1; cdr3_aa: CASSLGRDRTYEQYF; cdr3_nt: TGTGCCAGCAGCTTGGGTCGGGACAGAACCTACGAGCAGTACTTC
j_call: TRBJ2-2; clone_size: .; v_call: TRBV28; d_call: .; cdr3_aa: CASRDSPNTGELFF; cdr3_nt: TGTGCCAGCCGTGACTCGCCGAACACCGGGGAGCTGTTTTTT
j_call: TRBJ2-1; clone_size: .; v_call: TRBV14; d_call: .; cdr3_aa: CASSQLGARQQFF; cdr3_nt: TGTGCCAGCAGCCAGCTGGGGGCCCGGCAGCAGTTCTTC
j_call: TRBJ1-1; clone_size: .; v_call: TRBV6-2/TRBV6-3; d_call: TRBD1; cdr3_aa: CASSWTGSMNTEAFF; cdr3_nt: TGTGCCAGCAGTTGGACAGGGTCCATGAACACTGAAGCTTTCTTT
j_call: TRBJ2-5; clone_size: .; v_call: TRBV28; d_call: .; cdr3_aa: CASSAGLQMTQYF; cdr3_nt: TGTGCCAGCAGTGCGGGACTTCAAATGACCCAGTACTTC
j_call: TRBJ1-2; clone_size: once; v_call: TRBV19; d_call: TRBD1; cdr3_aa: CASSILFFRTGGYLYGYTF; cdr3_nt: TGTGCCAGTAGTATCCTTTTTTTCAGGACAGGGGGATACCTCTATGGCTACACCTTC
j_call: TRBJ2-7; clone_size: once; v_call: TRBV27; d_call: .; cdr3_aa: CASSPLSRPYEQYF; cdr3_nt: TGTGCCAGCAGTCCCCTCTCGCGGCCCTACGAGCAGTACTTC
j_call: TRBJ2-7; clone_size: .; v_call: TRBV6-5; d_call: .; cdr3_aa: CASSSDRDTRYEQYF; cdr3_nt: TGTGCCAGCAGTTCAGACCGGGACACACGGTACGAGCAGTACTTC
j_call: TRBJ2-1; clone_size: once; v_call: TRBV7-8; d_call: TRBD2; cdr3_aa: CASSLGLAGGYEQFF; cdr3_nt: TGTGCCAGCAGCTTAGGACTAGCGGGAGGATATGAGCAGTTCTTC
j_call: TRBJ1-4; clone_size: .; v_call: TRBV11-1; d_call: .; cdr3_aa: CASSPSMWTENEKLFF; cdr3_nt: TGTGCCAGCAGCCCAAGTATGTGGACAGAGAATGAAAAACTGTTTTTT
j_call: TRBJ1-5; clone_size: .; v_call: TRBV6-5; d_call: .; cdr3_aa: CASTPRGGNQPQHF; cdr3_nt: TGTGCCAGTACGCCCAGGGGTGGCAATCAGCCCCAGCATTTT
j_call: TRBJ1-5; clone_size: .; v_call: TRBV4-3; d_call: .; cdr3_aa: CASSQDGQAHQPQHF; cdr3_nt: TGCGCCAGCAGCCAAGATGGTCAGGCGCATCAGCCCCAGCATTTT
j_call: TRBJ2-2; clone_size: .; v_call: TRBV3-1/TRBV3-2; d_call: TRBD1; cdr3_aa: CASRQGGISGELFF; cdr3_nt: TGTGCCAGCCGACAGGGTGGAATCAGCGGGGAGCTGTTTTTT
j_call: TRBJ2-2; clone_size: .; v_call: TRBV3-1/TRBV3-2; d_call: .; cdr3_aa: CASSQGGVGAGELFF; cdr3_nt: TGTGCCAGCAGCCAAGGGGGGGTTGGTGCCGGGGAGCTGTTTTTT
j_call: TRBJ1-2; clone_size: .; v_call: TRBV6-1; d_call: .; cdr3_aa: CASSGGTGTTNYGYTF; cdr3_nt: TGTGCCAGCAGTGGGGGAACAGGCACTACTAACTATGGCTACACCTTC
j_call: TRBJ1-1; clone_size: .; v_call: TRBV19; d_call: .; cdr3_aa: CASSQEGTEAFF; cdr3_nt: TGTGCCAGTAGCCAAGAGGGAACTGAAGCTTTCTTT
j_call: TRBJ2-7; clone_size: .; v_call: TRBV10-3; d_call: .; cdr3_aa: CAISESSGNSYEQYF; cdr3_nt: TGTGCCATCAGTGAGTCCTCCGGGAACTCCTACGAGCAGTACTTC
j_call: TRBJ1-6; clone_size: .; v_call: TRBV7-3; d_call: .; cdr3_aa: CASSPGSGDNSPLHF; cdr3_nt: TGTGCCAGCAGCCCTGGGAGCGGGGATAATTCACCCCTCCACTTT
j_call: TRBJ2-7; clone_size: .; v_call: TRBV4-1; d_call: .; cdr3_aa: CASSQGDGGYEQYF; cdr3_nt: TGCGCCAGCAGCCAAGGGGACGGGGGTTACGAGCAGTACTTC
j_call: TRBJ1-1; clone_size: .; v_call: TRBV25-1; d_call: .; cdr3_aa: CASSEYQGLWTEAFF; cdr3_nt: TGTGCCAGCAGTGAATACCAGGGTTTATGGACTGAAGCTTTCTTT
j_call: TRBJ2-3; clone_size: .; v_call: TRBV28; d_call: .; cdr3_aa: CASSLLGQSPTDTQYF; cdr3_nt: TGTGCCAGCAGTTTATTAGGACAGAGCCCCACAGATACGCAGTATTTT
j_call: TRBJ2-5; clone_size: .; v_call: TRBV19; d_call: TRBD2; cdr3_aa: CASKGGGAGETQYF; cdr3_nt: TGTGCCAGTAAAGGCGGGGGGGCCGGAGAGACCCAGTACTTC
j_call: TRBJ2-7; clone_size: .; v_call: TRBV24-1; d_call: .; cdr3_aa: CATCGQTQPSYEQYF; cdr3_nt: TGTGCCACCTGCGGACAAACCCAGCCTTCCTACGAGCAGTACTTC
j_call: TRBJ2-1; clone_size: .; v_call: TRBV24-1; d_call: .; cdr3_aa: CATSDPGLTGRRAQFF; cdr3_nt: TGTGCCACCAGTGATCCGGGGTTGACTGGCCGGCGTGCGCAGTTCTTC
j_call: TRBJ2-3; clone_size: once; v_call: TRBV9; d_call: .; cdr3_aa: CASSVWPDPDTQYF; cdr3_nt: TGTGCCAGCAGCGTTTGGCCCGATCCAGATACGCAGTATTTT
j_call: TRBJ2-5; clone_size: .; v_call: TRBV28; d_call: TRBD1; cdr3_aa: CASRHSGTGVTQYF; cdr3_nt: TGTGCCAGCAGGCACTCCGGGACAGGGGTGACCCAGTACTTC
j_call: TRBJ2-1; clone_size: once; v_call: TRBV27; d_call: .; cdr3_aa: CATFLPGNEQFF; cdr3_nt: TGTGCCACCTTCCTCCCGGGGAATGAGCAGTTCTTC
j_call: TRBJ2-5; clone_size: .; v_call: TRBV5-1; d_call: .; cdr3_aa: CASSLATPETQYF; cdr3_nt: TGCGCCAGCAGCTTGGCTACTCCCGAGACCCAGTACTTC
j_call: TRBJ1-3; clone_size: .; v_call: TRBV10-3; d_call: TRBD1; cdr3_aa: CAIRNPKQGSGNTIYF; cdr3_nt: TGTGCCATCAGGAACCCAAAACAGGGGTCTGGAAACACCATATATTTT
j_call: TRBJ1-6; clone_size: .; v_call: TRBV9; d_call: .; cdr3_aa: CASSQFTSSYNSPLHF; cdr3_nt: TGTGCCAGCAGCCAATTCACGAGCTCCTATAATTCACCCCTCCACTTT
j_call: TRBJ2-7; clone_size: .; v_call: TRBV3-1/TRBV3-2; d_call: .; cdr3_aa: CASSHTYEQYF; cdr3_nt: TGTGCCAGCAGCCACACCTACGAGCAGTACTTC
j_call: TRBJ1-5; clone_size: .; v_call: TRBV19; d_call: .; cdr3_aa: CASTTGPYSNQPQHF; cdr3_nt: TGTGCCAGTACCACAGGGCCGTATAGCAATCAGCCCCAGCATTTT
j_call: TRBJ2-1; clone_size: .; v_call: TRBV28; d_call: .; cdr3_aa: CASSQGYNEQFF; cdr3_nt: TGTGCCAGCAGTCAGGGGTACAATGAGCAGTTCTTC
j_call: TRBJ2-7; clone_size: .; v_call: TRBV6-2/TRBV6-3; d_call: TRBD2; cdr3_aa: CASSGRTSGATSYEQYF; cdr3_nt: TGTGCCAGCAGTGGGAGGACTAGCGGGGCTACTTCCTACGAGCAGTACTTC
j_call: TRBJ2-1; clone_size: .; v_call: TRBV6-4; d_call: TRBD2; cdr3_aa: CASRILAGVINEQFF; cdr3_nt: TGTGCCAGCAGAATACTAGCGGGAGTGATTAATGAGCAGTTCTTC
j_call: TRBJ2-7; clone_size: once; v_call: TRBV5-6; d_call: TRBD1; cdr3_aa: CASSFTRTGQVYEQYF; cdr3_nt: TGTGCCAGCAGCTTCACAAGGACAGGGCAGGTCTACGAGCAGTACTTC
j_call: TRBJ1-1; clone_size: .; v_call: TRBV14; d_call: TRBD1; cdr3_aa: CASSRPGQTMNTEAFF; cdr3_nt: TGTGCCAGCAGCCGACCGGGACAGACAATGAACACTGAAGCTTTCTTT
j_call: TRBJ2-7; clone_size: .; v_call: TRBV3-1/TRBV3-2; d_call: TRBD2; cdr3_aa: CASSQPPSGRSLEQYF; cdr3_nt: TGTGCCAGCAGCCAACCTCCTAGCGGGAGGTCCCTCGAGCAGTACTTC
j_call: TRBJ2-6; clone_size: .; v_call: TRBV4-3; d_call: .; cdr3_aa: CASSRPPTAPISGANVLTF; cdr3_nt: TGCGCCAGCAGCCGCCCCCCGACAGCCCCCATCTCTGGGGCCAACGTGCTGACTTTC
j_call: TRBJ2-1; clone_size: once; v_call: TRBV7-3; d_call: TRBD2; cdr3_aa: CASSLSSGRTDEQFF; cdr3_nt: TGTGCCAGCAGCTTATCTAGCGGGAGGACCGATGAGCAGTTCTTC
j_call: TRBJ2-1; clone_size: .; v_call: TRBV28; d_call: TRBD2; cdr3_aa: CASSRLAGYNEQFF; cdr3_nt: TGTGCCAGCTCGAGACTAGCGGGATACAATGAGCAGTTCTTC
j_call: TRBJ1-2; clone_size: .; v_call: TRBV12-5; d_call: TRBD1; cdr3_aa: CASGSTGTESGYTF; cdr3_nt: TGTGCTAGTGGTTCCACCGGGACAGAAAGTGGCTACACCTTC
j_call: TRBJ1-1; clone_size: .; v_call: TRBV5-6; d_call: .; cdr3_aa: CASSSQGMNTEAFF; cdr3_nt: TGTGCCAGCAGCTCACAGGGTATGAACACTGAAGCTTTCTTT